The 25 T cell receptor beta chains below all came from one sample that was sequenced in a study of cytomegalovirus exposure and HLA in healthy donors. Profiled with immunoSEQ multiplex PCR; TCRdb holds only in-frame clones, not every one. This table holds about 400,000 clones, roughly 85% found once. Sequencing was carried out using PBMCs. Source of these receptors: a woman between 18 and 29 years old in good health and CMV-seronegative.

This chain uses TRBV5-6 with TRBJ1-5; D unresolved. V was pared by 4 bases and J by 1 base, with 12 bases between. The CDR3 runs 15 residues. Germline-derived CDR1 and CDR2 are SGHDT and YYEEEE. The CDR3 spells CASSPYGVSNQPQHF. CDR3 DNA sequence: TGTGCCAGCAGCCCATACGGGGTAAGCAATCAGCCCCAGCATTTT.

V usage is TRBV7-9 and J usage is TRBJ2-7; a possible D gene is TRBD2 (5 bases). CDR3 size: 15 residues. V lost 4 bases and J 3 bases, leaving 16 bases between the germline ends. The germline V gene encodes CDR1 SEHNR and CDR2 FQNEAQ (reference sequence). The CDR3 region is CASSSPGSENYEQYF. In DNA form, the CDR3 reads TGTGCCAGCAGCTCCCCGGGTAGCGAAAACTACGAGCAGTACTTC.

This sequence joins TRBV5-1 and TRBJ2-1; 8 bases agree with TRBD2. CDR3 size: 16 residues. Germline V CDR1 and CDR2: SGHRS, YFSETQ. The V gene end was trimmed by 4 bases and the J gene end by 8 bases; junction bases not matched to a gene: 14. The CDR3: CASSPGLAGNAYEQFF. CDR3 in DNA: TGCGCCAGCAGCCCCGGACTAGCCGGCAATGCGTATGAGCAGTTCTTC. Looking up the rest from reference TRBV5-1 and TRBJ2-1 gives the full variable domain: KAGVTQTPRYLIKTRGQQVTLSCSPISGHRSVSWYQQTPGQGLQFLFEYFSETQRNKGNFPGRFSGRQFSNSRSEMNVSTLELGDSALYLCASSPGLAGNAYEQFFGPGTRLTVL.

The chain couples TRBV28 to TRBJ2-7, with a weak D call TRBD1 (5 bases). The germline V and J ends were trimmed by 2 bases and 6 bases, with 17 bases remaining between them. In germline, CDR1 is MDHEN, CDR2 SYDVKM. The CDR3 sequence is 15 residues long. The CDR3 nucleotides are TGTGCCAGCAGTTTAATCGGTACAGGTGGATTCGAGCAGTACTTC. It specifies CASSLIGTGGFEQYF. Looking up the rest from reference TRBV28 and TRBJ2-7 gives the full variable domain: DVKVTQSSRYLVKRTGEKVFLECVQDMDHENMFWYRQDPGLGLRLIYFSYDVKMKEKGDIPEGYSVSREKKERFSLILESASTNQTSMYLCASSLIGTGGFEQYFGPGTRLTVT.

V and J are TRBV7-9 and TRBJ1-1; 7 nucleotides align to TRBD1. The CDR3 contains 13 residues. In germline, CDR1 is SEHNR, CDR2 FQNEAQ (reference sequence). V trimming: 6 bases; J trimming: 3 bases; junction bases outside the gene matches: 4. The CDR3 nucleotides read TGTGCCAGCAGGTCTGACAGGGACACTGAAGCTTTCTTT. This sequence encodes CASRSDRDTEAFF.

The rearrangement joins TRBV30 to TRBJ1-2, with D maybe TRBD1 (5 bases). The CDR3 has 14 residues. V was trimmed by 2 bases and J by 4 bases, leaving 14 bases between them. Germline CDR1 reads GTSNPN; CDR2 reads SVGIG (reference sequence). The CDR3 spells CAWSRLGALYGYTF. The CDR3 DNA follows: TGTGCCTGGAGTCGTCTTGGGGCTCTCTATGGCTACACCTTC.

On this clone: The same CDR3 arises from other DNA sequences in this sample as well. This chain uses TRBV6-1 with TRBJ2-6, with D perhaps TRBD2 (6 bases). This CDR3 is built from 15 residues. CDR1 and CDR2 from the germline V gene are MNHNS and SASEGT. Trimming removed 6 bases from V and 4 bases from J, with 13 bases in between. The CDR3 DNA sequence: TGTGCCAGCAGGCTGGGGGGTTCGGGGGCCAACGTCCTGACTTTC. It codes for CASRLGGSGANVLTF.

The chain is built from TRBV6-5 and TRBJ2-3, with a weak D call TRBD1 (5 bases). CDR1 and CDR2 (germline): MNHEY, SVGAGI. This CDR3 contains 13 residues. Between the trimmed V and J ends, which lost 6 bases and 5 bases, there was a span of 12 bases. CDR3 bases: TGTGCCAGCAGGACAGCAGGCAGAGATACGCAGTATTTT. It yields the protein CASRTAGRDTQYF.

This chain uses TRBV28 with TRBJ2-3, with a weak D call TRBD1 (6 bases). Per germline, CDR1 MDHEN and CDR2 SYDVKM. V was trimmed by 2 bases and J by 4 bases, leaving 10 bases between them. CDR3 length equals 14 residues. The CDR3 DNA sequence: TGTGCCAGCAGTTTAACCAGGGGCCCAGATACGCAGTATTTT. Its protein is CASSLTRGPDTQYF.

The chain combines TRBV9 with TRBJ2-2, with 13 positions matching TRBD2. Losses at the gene ends were 4 bases for V and 3 bases for J; bases not matched to a gene: 6. Per the germline V gene, CDR1 is SGDLS and CDR2 is YYNGEE. The CDR3 extends over 17 amino acids. The CDR3 loop is CASSPRGLAGYTGELFF. Here the CDR3 DNA reads TGTGCCAGCAGCCCGAGGGGACTAGCGGGATACACCGGGGAGCTGTTTTTT.

This clone was detected only a few times. The chain couples TRBV27 to TRBJ1-6, with D tentatively TRBD1 (5 bases). Trimming pared 5 bases from V and 9 bases from J, leaving 11 bases between. Germline assignment: CDR1 MNHEY and CDR2 SMNVEV (reference sequence). The CDR3 sequence is 13 residues long. CDR3 sequence: CASSRTSRSPLHF. The CDR3 nucleotides read TGTGCCAGCAGTCGGACAAGCCGTTCACCCCTCCACTTT.

This clone turned up a few times. The rearrangement uses TRBV30 and TRBJ2-2; possibly TRBD2 for D (6 bases). Deletions cut 8 bases from V and 4 bases from J, with 20 bases between. Germline CDR1 and CDR2: GTSNPN and SVGIG (reference sequence). The CDR3 loop spans 15 amino acids. The CDR3 spells CATEKWGESTGELFF. CDR3 DNA sequence: TGTGCCACTGAGAAGTGGGGGGAGAGCACCGGGGAGCTGTTTTTT.

The V and J genes are TRBV30 and TRBJ2-7; 11 bases are a match to TRBD1. Germline assignment: CDR1 GTSNPN and CDR2 SVGIG (reference sequence). After removal of 0 bases from V and 2 bases from J, the junction contained 6 bases not matched to a gene. The CDR3 has 16 residues. CDR3 region: CAWSVGQGQGAYEQYF. CDR3 DNA sequence: TGTGCCTGGAGTGTGGGCCAGGGACAGGGGGCCTACGAGCAGTACTTC.

The chain recombines TRBV6-6 with TRBJ2-7; D is possibly TRBD2 (6 bases). The CDR3 is made up of 15 amino acids. V lost 4 bases, J lost 2 bases, and 15 bases lay in between. CDR1 MNHNY and CDR2 SVGAGI come from the germline V gene (reference sequence). The CDR3 loop is CASSSVPTGAYEQYF. CDR3 DNA sequence: TGTGCCAGCAGTTCGGTGCCAACGGGGGCCTACGAGCAGTACTTC.

V usage is TRBV7-2 and J usage is TRBJ2-7; 9 bases align to TRBD2. Germline trimming cut 5 bases from V and 3 bases from J; bases unmatched to any gene: 20. This CDR3 is built from 19 residues. Germline V lookup: CDR1 SGHTA, CDR2 FQGNSA. CDR3 residues: CASSRKVASGIVGSYEQYF. The CDR3 coding sequence is TGTGCCAGCAGCCGGAAGGTGGCTAGCGGGATAGTGGGGAGCTACGAGCAGTACTTC. The entire variable domain, with the rest obtained from reference TRBV7-2 and TRBJ2-7, is as follows: GAGVSQSPSNKVTEKGKDVELRCDPISGHTALYWYRQSLGQGLEFLIYFQGNSAPDKSGLPSDRFSAERTGGSVSTLTIQRTQQEDSAVYLCASSRKVASGIVGSYEQYFGPGTRLTVT.

V and J are TRBV27 and TRBJ1-2, with D maybe TRBD1 (6 bases). CDR1 and CDR2 (germline): MNHEY, SMNVEV (reference sequence). The CDR3 is 15 residues long. Trimming removed 2 bases at V and 8 bases at J, with 18 bases between. DNA for the CDR3: TGTGCCAGCAGTTTAAGGGGGACGGGAATAAGGGGCTACACCTTC. Protein: CASSLRGTGIRGYTF.

This chain uses TRBV9 with TRBJ2-1; 8 bases line up with TRBD1. Germline lookup yields CDR1 SGDLS and CDR2 YYNGEE. V lost 3 bases to trimming and J lost 5 bases; unmatched junction nucleotides: 10. This CDR3 region has 16 residues. DNA for the CDR3: TGTGCCAGCAGCGACATCCCCGGGACAGGAAACAATGAGCAGTTCTTC. It translates to CASSDIPGTGNNEQFF.

The chain uses TRBV7-9 and TRBJ2-6, with D hard to call. Germline CDR1 reads SEHNR; CDR2 reads FQNEAQ (reference sequence). The CDR3 totals 13 residues. The V gene lost 0 bases and the J gene lost 15 bases, with 12 bases spanning the gap. The CDR3 region is CASSLAQSYPLTF. CDR3 in DNA: TGTGCCAGCAGCTTAGCGCAATCCTATCCCCTGACTTTC.

This chain uses TRBV18 with TRBJ2-7; maybe TRBD2 (6 bases). V lost 4 bases and J lost 5, with 18 bases in between. This CDR3 region has 15 residues. Per the germline V gene, CDR1 is KGHSH and CDR2 is LQKENI. CDR3: CASSQKWGDRNEQYF. The CDR3 coding sequence is TGTGCCAGCTCACAGAAGTGGGGGGATAGGAACGAGCAGTACTTC.

The rearrangement joins TRBV6-5 to TRBJ1-1; the match to TRBD1 covers 9 bases. The germline gives CDR1 MNHEY, CDR2 SVGAGI. The V gene end was trimmed by 2 bases and the J gene end by 5 bases; junction bases not matched to a gene: 9. There are 16 residues in the CDR3. The CDR3 DNA sequence: TGTGCCAGCAGTTACACACCACAGGGGGCACGAACTGAAGCTTTCTTT. This gives the protein CASSYTPQGARTEAFF.

The genes are TRBV4-1 and TRBJ2-1, with a weak D call TRBD2 (5 bases). Germline lookup yields CDR1 MGHRA and CDR2 YSYEKL. The CDR3 loop spans 14 amino acids. Trimming took 5 bases from V and 5 from J, leaving 13 bases between them. This CDR3 reads CASSGRPSDNEQFF. The CDR3 DNA sequence: TGCGCCAGCAGCGGGAGACCTAGTGACAATGAGCAGTTCTTC.

The J gene is TRBJ2-7, the V gene TRBV5-1, with D tentatively TRBD2 (5 bases). CDR3 size: 13 residues. Germline lookup yields CDR1 SGHRS and CDR2 YFSETQ. V lost 2 bases and J 4 bases, leaving 10 bases between the germline ends. CDR3 sequence reads: CASSFGLGYEQYF. DNA of the CDR3: TGCGCCAGCAGCTTCGGACTGGGATACGAGCAGTACTTC.

This clone was observed once. The chain employs TRBV28 and TRBJ2-3; 12 bases map to TRBD2. Germline assignment: CDR1 MDHEN and CDR2 SYDVKM. The CDR3 sequence is 16 residues long. Trimming at V came to 3 bases and at J to 4 bases, leaving 5 bases not matched to a gene. As DNA, the CDR3 is TGTGCCAGCAGTTTGACTAGCGGGGGACCTCCAGATACGCAGTATTTT. Its translation: CASSLTSGGPPDTQYF.

This chain links TRBV7-9 with TRBJ1-1; D is uncertain. Germline V CDR1 and CDR2: SEHNR, FQNEAQ (reference sequence). V dropped 4 bases and J dropped 4 bases, with 13 bases sitting between them. The CDR3 length is 14 residues. The CDR3 sequence is CASSSKSAGTEAFF. Written as DNA, the CDR3 is TGTGCCAGCAGCTCAAAGAGCGCGGGCACTGAAGCTTTCTTT. Full variable domain (missing parts from reference TRBV7-9 and TRBJ1-1): DTGVSQNPRHKITKRGQNVTFRCDPISEHNRLYWYRQTLGQGPEFLTYFQNEAQLEKSRLLSDRFSAERPKGSFSTLEIQRTEQGDSAMYLCASSSKSAGTEAFFGQGTRLTVV.

The chain recombines TRBV12-2 with TRBJ2-2; no check of the table's D call, TRBD1, against the DNA was made. TRBV12-2 is a known pseudogene. The CDR3 contains 17 residues. The CDR3 here is CASPPPLRDISTGELFF. For the CDR3, the DNA is TGTGCAAGTCCCCCCCCTCTCCGGGACATTTCGACCGGGGAGCTGTTTTTT.